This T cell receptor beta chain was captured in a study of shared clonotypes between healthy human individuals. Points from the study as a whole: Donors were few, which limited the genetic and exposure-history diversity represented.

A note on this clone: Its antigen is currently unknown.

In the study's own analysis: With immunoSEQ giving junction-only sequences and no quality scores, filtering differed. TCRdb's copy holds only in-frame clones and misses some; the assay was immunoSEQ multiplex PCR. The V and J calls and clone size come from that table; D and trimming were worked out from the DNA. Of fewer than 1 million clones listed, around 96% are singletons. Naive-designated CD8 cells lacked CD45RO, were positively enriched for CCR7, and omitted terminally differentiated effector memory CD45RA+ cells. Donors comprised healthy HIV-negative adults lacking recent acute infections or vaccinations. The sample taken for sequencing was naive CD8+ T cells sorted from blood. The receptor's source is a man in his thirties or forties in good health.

CDR3 sequence reads: CATSRGVGFEYEQYF. CDR3 coding DNA: TGTGCCACCAGCAGAGGGGTAGGGTTTGAGTACGAGCAGTACTTC. The chain employs TRBV15 and TRBJ2-7, with D uncertain. The CDR3 has 15 residues. Germline lookup yields CDR1 LNHNV and CDR2 YYDKDF (reference sequence). V shed 1 base and J shed 4 bases, with 14 bases lying between them.